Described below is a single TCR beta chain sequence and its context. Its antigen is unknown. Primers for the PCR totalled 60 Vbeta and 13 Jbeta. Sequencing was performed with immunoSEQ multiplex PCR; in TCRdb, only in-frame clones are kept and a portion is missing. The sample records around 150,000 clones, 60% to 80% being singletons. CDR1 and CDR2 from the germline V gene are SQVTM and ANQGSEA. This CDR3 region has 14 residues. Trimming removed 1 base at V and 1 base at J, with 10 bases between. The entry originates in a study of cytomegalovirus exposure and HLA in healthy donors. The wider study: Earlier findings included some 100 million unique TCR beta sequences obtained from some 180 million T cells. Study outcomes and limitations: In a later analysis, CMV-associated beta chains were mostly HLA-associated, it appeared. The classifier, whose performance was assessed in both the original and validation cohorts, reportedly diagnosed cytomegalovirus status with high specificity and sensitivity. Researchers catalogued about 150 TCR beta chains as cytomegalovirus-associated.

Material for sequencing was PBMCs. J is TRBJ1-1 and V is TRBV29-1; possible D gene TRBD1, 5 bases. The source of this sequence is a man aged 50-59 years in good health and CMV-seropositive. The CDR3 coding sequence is TGCAGCGTTGAAGCGTCGACAGCGAACACTGAAGCTTTCTTT. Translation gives CSVEASTANTEAFF.